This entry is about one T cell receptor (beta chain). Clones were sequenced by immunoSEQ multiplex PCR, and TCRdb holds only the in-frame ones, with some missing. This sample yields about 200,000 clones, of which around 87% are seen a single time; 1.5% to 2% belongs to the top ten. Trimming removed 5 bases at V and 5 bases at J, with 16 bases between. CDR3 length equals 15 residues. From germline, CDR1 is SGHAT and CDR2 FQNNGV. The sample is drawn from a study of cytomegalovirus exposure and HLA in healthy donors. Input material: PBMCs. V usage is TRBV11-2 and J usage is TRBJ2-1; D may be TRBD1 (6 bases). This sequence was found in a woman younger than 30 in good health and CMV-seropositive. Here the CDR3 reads CASSTLYRDHNEQFF. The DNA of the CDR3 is TGTGCCAGCAGCACCCTTTACAGGGACCACAATGAGCAGTTCTTC.